The 15 T cell receptor beta chains below come from one sample, sequenced in a study of T cells in women clearing cervical HPV infection. Profiled with immunoSEQ multiplex PCR; TCRdb holds only in-frame clones, not every one. This table holds some 41,000 clones. Sample: blood buffy coat. The receptors were sampled from a woman between 18 and 75 years old with a cervical HPV16 infection that either progressed to CIN3+ or cleared (not recorded which).

Note on this clone: The read halts 3 residues ahead of the CDR3 end, with the missing end drawn from the germline J gene. The V and J genes are TRBV30 and TRBJ1-5; 8 bases align to TRBD1. Germline V lookup: CDR1 GTSNPN, CDR2 SVGIG (reference sequence). Trimming removed 2 bases from V and 7 bases from J; junction bases left unmatched: 7. This CDR3 is built from 14 residues. CDR3 region: CAWSMSGGDQPQHF. The CDR3 bases that were read are TGTGCCTGGAGTATGTCAGGGGGCGACCAGCCC.

In regard to this clone: Sequencing ends 3 residues short of the CDR3 end; the germline J gene provides the rest. The gene calls are TRBV5-1 and TRBJ2-3, with 9 positions matching TRBD1. Germline V gene sequence: CDR1 SGHRS, CDR2 YFSETQ. The J segment lost 3 bases and the V segment lost 2 bases, leaving 10 bases of the junction unmatched. CDR3 length: 17 residues. CDR3 residues: CASSFLVTGGTTDTQYF. The DNA read from the CDR3 is TGCGCCAGCAGCTTCCTAGTTACAGGGGGCACGACAGATACG. The full variable domain, rest sourced from reference TRBV5-1 and TRBJ2-3, is KAGVTQTPRYLIKTRGQQVTLSCSPISGHRSVSWYQQTPGQGLQFLFEYFSETQRNKGNFPGRFSGRQFSNSRSEMNVSTLELGDSALYLCASSFLVTGGTTDTQYFGPGTRLTVL.

As regards this clone: At one end, the junction sequence differs from germline, possibly due to a read error. The read terminates 3 residues before the CDR3 end, so the remaining end is supplied by the germline J gene. This chain connects TRBV20-1 to TRBJ2-5; D perhaps matches TRBD1 (6 bases). The CDR3 totals 13 residues. CDR1 and CDR2 from the germline V gene are DFQATT and SNEGSKA (reference sequence). The CDR3 is CSARIGTQGTQYF. Incomplete CDR3 DNA: TGCAGTGCTAGAATCGGGACACAAGGGACC.

About this clone: The read falls 3 residues short of the CDR3 end, and the missing part is taken from the germline J gene. This sequence joins TRBV19 and TRBJ2-7, with D possibly being TRBD2 (7 bases). V lost 4 bases and J lost 2, with 15 bases in between. Germline CDR1 reads LNHDA; CDR2 reads SQIVND (reference sequence). The CDR3 is 15 amino acids. CDR3 loop: CASSTAGAGAYEQYF. CDR3 DNA, as far as it was read: TGTGCCAGTAGTACCGCGGGGGCAGGCGCCTACGAG.

On this clone itself: The CDR3 end falls 3 residues outside the read, so it is completed with the germline J gene. This chain joins TRBV19 and TRBJ2-2, with D hard to call. V lost 9 bases, J lost 3 bases, and 8 bases lay in between. The CDR3 runs to 12 residues. From germline, CDR1 is LNHDA and CDR2 SQIVND (reference sequence). The CDR3 bases that were read are TGTGCCAGCTACGAGTACACCGGGGAG. Translation gives CASYEYTGE. From start to end, the CDR3 is CASYEYTGELFF.

Concerning this clone: A read error may produce the germline difference seen at one junction end. The CDR3 extends 3 residues past the end of the read, so its final part is completed from the germline J gene. The chain uses TRBV18 and TRBJ2-4; D is uncertain. The CDR3 is made up of 16 amino acids. Germline V gene sequence: CDR1 KGHSH, CDR2 LQKENI. Incomplete CDR3 DNA: TGTGCCAGCACACCAAACCCTGCCGGAGCCAAAAACATT. Protein sequence: CASTPNPAGAKNI. The CDR3 reads in full as CASTPNPAGAKNIQYF.

To note about this clone: The read is 3 residues too short to cover the CDR3 end, so that end is filled in from the germline J gene. The chain combines TRBV28 with TRBJ1-2, with 11 bases that match TRBD1. The CDR3 sequence is 14 residues long. The V and J ends lost 4 bases and 3 bases, in that order; junction bases with no gene match: 1. Germline values: CDR1 MDHEN, CDR2 SYDVKM. The part of the CDR3 DNA that was read is TGTGCCAGCAGTTCGGGACAGGGGGACTATGGC. This codes for CASSSGQGDYG. The full CDR3 sequence reads CASSSGQGDYGYTF.

A word on this clone: An end of the junction differs from the germline gene, which may be a read error. With the read ending 3 residues before the CDR3 end, the germline J gene is used to fill in that end. The rearrangement links TRBV19 to TRBJ1-1; TRBD1 aligns across 9 bases. Germline CDR1 LNHDA, CDR2 SQIVND (reference sequence). This CDR3 is 13 amino acids long. CDR3 region: CASSADRGTAAFF. Partial CDR3 DNA: TGTGCCAGTAGTGCGGACAGGGGCACTGCA.

In the case of this clone: The CDR3 goes on 3 residues after the read ends, and that part is filled in from the germline J gene. This sequence joins TRBV9 and TRBJ1-2, with D perhaps matching TRBD1 (5 bases). Deletions cut 9 bases from V and 2 bases from J, with 11 bases between. CDR1 is SGDLS and CDR2 is YYNGEE in the germline V gene. The CDR3 runs to 12 residues. This chain's CDR3 is CAKPEGNYGYTF. Partial CDR3 DNA: TGTGCCAAGCCAGAGGGGAACTATGGC.

To note about this clone: The observed sequence ends 3 residues before the CDR3 terminus, with the missing tail filled in from the germline J gene. The V call is TRBV28, the J call TRBJ2-3; D is unclear. CDR3 length equals 15 residues. CDR1 and CDR2 (germline): MDHEN, SYDVKM. Trimming took 7 bases from V and 1 from J, leaving 15 bases between them. The CDR3 spells CASTNSRHGTDTQYF. CDR3 DNA, as far as it was read: TGTGCCAGCACCAACTCCAGACACGGCACAGATACG.

Comments on this clone: The read ends 3 residues before the CDR3 terminus; that terminus is restored from the germline J gene. V and J are TRBV7-3 and TRBJ2-7; 13 positions match TRBD2. V dropped 5 bases and J dropped 6; count of bases not matched to a gene: 10. Germline assignment: CDR1 SGHTA and CDR2 FQGTGA. The CDR3 length is 16 residues. CDR3 sequence: CASSSTRTSGRIEQYF. CDR3 DNA (partial): TGTGCCAGCAGCAGCACCCGGACTAGCGGGAGAATCGAG.

Concerning this clone: The sequenced fragment ends 3 residues before the CDR3 boundary, so the rest is inferred from the germline J gene. This specimen includes other DNA sequences encoding the same CDR3. The chain carries TRBV18 and TRBJ1-3; 9 bases fit TRBD1. V was clipped by 3 bases and J by 4 bases; unmatched bases: 10. CDR1 and CDR2 (germline): KGHSH, LQKENI. The CDR3 covers 17 residues. The CDR3 reads CASSPSTGQGSGNTIYF. The covered CDR3 bases are TGTGCCAGCTCACCCTCGACGGGACAGGGTTCGGGAAACACC.

Details on this clone: The CDR3 end lies 3 residues beyond the end of the read and is filled in from the germline J gene. The chain has TRBV5-1 and TRBJ2-5; 9 bases line up with TRBD1. The CDR3 spans 17 residues. The germline gives CDR1 SGHRS, CDR2 YFSETQ. The CDR3 sequence is CASSSRRVGQGTDTQYF. CDR3 bases read: TGCGCCAGCAGCTCACGAAGGGTTGGACAGGGGACAGATACC.

Comments on this clone: Read data end 3 residues before the CDR3 end; the end is taken from the germline J gene. The rearrangement joins TRBV19 to TRBJ2-7; D is perhaps TRBD1 (7 bases). Trimming took 6 bases from V and 5 from J, leaving 17 bases between them. The germline CDR1 and CDR2 sequences are LNHDA and SQIVND (reference sequence). The CDR3 has 14 residues. This CDR3 reads CASSLQGGIDEQYF. CDR3 DNA (partial): TGTGCCAGTAGCCTTCAGGGGGGCATCGACGAG.

As concerns this clone: The CDR3 is cut off 3 residues early in the read; its end comes from the germline J gene. This chain connects TRBV20-1 to TRBJ2-7, with 8 bases identical to TRBD2. The CDR3 spans 15 residues. Unmatched junction bases numbered 7, after V lost 0 bases and J lost 3 bases. Germline V CDR1 and CDR2: DFQATT, SNEGSKA (reference sequence). CDR3 DNA, as far as it was read: TGCAGTGCTAGAGAGGAGCGGGAGATGAGCTACGAG. Translating it yields CSAREEREMSYE. Given in full, the CDR3 is CSAREEREMSYEQYF.